The subject of this entry is one TCR beta chain. The sample comes from a study of blood T cell repertoires in COVID-19. Overall study context: COVID-19 samples, acute and convalescent, were from the United States, Italy and Spain. T cells, B-cell-depleted T cells, or PBMCs provided the cDNA or gDNA that served as material.

Participants spanned ages about 18 to 100 years and resided in 20 to 30 US areas. Participant-reported clinical history was the basis for cohort assignment. Method: immunoSEQ multiplex PCR; TCRdb's copy keeps in-frame clones and lacks some. The sample records more than 200,000 clones, around 81% being singletons. Per the germline V gene, CDR1 is MNHEY and CDR2 is SVGAGI. Trimming pared 0 bases from V and 0 bases from J, leaving 9 bases between. There are 16 residues in the CDR3. This TCR was sampled from a woman in her forties with acute COVID-19. Material: PBMCs or T cells enriched from blood (not recorded which). The J gene is TRBJ1-3, the V gene TRBV6-5; D possibly corresponds to TRBD1 (5 bases). CDR3 in DNA: TGTGCCAGCAGTTACTCACGGGGGTACTCTGGAAACACCATATATTTT. This encodes CASSYSRGYSGNTIYF.